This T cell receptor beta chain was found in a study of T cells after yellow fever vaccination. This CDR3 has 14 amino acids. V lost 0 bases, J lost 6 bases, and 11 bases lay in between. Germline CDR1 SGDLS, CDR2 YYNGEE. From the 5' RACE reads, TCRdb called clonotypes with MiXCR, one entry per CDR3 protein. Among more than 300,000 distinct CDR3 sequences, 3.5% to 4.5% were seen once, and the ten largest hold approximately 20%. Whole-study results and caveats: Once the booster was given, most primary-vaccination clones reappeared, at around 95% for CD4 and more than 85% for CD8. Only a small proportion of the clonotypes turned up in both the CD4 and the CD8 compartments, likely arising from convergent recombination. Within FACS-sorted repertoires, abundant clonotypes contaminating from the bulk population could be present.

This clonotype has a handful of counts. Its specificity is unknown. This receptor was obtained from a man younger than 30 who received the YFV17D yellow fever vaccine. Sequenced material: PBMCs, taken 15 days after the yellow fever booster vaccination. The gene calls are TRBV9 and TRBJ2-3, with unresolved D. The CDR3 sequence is CASSVGGQRDTQYF. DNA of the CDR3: TGTGCCAGCAGCGTAGGTGGTCAACGGGATACGCAGTATTTT.